Below, one TCR beta chain is given with its context. The target antigen is unknown. The junction does not match germline at one end; this may be a read error. This entry belongs to a study of immune evolution from preneoplasia to lung adenocarcinoma. Study outcomes and limitations: Later-stage lesions seemingly showed higher T cell density and diversity than normal lung. Normal lung had the highest top T cell clone frequencies.

The germline V gene encodes CDR1 SSHAT and CDR2 FNYEAQ (reference sequence). The CDR3 loop spans 14 amino acids. Here immunoSEQ multiplex PCR was the method, and the copy in TCRdb shows in-frame clones only, minus some. The sample carries approximately 4,300 clones, roughly four fifths recorded once. Sequencing used FFPE lung adenocarcinoma in situ tissue. The receptor's source is a person between 70 and 80 years old with lung adenocarcinoma. The chain joins TRBV7-7 to TRBJ2-1; no clear D. The CDR3 protein is CASSPGSSYNEQFF. CDR3 bases: TGTGCTAGCAGCCCCGGCAGCTCCTACAATGAGCAGTTCTTC.